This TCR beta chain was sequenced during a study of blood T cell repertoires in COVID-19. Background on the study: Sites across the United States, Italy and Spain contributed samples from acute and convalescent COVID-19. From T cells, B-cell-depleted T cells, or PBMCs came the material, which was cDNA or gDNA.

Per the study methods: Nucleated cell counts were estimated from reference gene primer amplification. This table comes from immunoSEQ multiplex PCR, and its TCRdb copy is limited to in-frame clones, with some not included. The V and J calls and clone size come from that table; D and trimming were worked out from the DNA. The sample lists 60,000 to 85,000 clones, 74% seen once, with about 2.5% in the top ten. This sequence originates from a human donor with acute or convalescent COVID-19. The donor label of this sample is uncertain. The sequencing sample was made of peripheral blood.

CDR3 nucleotide sequence: TGCGCCAGCAGCCAAGATCGGGGTAGCTCGGAACCCGGGGAGCTGTTTTTT. Its translation is CASSQDRGSSEPGELFF. The chain employs TRBV4-1 and TRBJ2-2; possible D gene TRBD2, 5 bases. Trimming removed 0 bases at V and 6 bases at J, with 17 bases between. The CDR3 is 17 amino acids. Looked up from germline, CDR1 is MGHRA and CDR2 is YSYEKL.